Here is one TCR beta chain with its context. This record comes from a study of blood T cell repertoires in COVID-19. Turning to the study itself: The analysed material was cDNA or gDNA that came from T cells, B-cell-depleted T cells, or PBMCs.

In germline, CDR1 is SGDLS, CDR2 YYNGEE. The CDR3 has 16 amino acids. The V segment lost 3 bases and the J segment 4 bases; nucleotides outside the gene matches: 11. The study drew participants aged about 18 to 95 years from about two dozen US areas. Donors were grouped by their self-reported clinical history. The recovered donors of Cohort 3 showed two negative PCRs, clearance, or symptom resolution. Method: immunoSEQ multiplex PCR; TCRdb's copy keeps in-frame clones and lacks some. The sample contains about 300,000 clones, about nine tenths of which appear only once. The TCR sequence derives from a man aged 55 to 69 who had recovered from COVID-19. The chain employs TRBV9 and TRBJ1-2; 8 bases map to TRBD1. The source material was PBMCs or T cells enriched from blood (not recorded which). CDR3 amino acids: CASSDGGTGRGYGYTF. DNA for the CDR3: TGTGCCAGCAGCGATGGGGGGACAGGACGGGGCTATGGCTACACCTTC. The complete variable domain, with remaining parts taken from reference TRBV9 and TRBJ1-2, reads DSGVTQTPKHLITATGQRVTLRCSPRSGDLSVYWYQQSLDQGLQFLIQYYNGEERAKGNILERFSAQQFPDLHSELNLSSLELGDSALYFCASSDGGTGRGYGYTFGSGTRLTVV.